This TCR beta chain appears in the sequencing data of a study of T-cell reconstitution after alpha-beta-depleted transplantation in children. This clonotype was seen ten or more times. A TCRbeta library incorporating unique molecular identifiers was prepared. In TCRdb, the PCR reads were re-called with MiXCR into one record per CDR3 protein. The sample lists some 280,000 distinct CDR3 sequences; 9.9% were seen once. The sequence derives from a human donor who donated a stem cell graft to a child with SCID. Specimen: PBMCs from the stem cell graft donor, collected from the stem cell graft.

CDR3 bases: TGTGCCAGCAGCCTGACCGGGACAGGGCAAAACGAGCAGTACTTC. Translating gives CASSLTGTGQNEQYF. This chain joins TRBV4-2 and TRBJ2-7, with 9 bases matching TRBD1. The CDR3 is 15 residues long. The germline V gene has CDR1 LGHNA and CDR2 YNFKEQ. Losses at the gene ends were 4 bases for V and 5 bases for J; bases not matched to a gene: 9.